This record concerns one T cell receptor (beta chain) sequence. CDR3 length: 16 amino acids. V was trimmed by 2 bases and J by 4 bases, leaving 16 bases between them. Germline CDR1 KGHDR, CDR2 SFDVKD. Repertoires were generated with immunoSEQ multiplex PCR, while TCRdb's copy carries only in-frame clones and drops some. The sample lists 95,000 to 110,000 clones; 88% were seen once. This entry is derived from a study of blood T cell repertoires in COVID-19. Overall study: Donors in the United States, Italy and Spain gave samples during acute or convalescent COVID-19. T cells, B-cell-depleted T cells, or PBMCs supplied cDNA or gDNA.

Sequencing input: peripheral blood. This clonotype was obtained from a man over 45 with active or convalescent COVID-19. This chain connects TRBV24-1 to TRBJ1-2; perhaps TRBD1 as D (5 bases). In DNA, the CDR3 is TGTGCCACCAGTGATTCCCAGCGCCGGCAGGGCTATGGCTACACCTTC. Amino acid sequence: CATSDSQRRQGYGYTF.